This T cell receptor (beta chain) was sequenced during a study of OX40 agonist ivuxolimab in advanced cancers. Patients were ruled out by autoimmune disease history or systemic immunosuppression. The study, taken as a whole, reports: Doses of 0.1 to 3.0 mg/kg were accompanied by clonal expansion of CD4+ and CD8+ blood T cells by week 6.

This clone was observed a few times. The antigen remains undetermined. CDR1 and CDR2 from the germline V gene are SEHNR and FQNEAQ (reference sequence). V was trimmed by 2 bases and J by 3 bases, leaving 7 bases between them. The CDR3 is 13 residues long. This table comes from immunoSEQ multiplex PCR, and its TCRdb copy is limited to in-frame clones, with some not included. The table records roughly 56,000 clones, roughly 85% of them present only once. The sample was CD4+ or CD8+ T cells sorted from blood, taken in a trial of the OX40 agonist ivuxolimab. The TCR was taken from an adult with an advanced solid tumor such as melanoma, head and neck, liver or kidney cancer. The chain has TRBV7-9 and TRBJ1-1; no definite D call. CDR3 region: CASSLHRDTEAFF. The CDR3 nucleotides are TGTGCCAGCAGCTTACACAGAGACACTGAAGCTTTCTTT.